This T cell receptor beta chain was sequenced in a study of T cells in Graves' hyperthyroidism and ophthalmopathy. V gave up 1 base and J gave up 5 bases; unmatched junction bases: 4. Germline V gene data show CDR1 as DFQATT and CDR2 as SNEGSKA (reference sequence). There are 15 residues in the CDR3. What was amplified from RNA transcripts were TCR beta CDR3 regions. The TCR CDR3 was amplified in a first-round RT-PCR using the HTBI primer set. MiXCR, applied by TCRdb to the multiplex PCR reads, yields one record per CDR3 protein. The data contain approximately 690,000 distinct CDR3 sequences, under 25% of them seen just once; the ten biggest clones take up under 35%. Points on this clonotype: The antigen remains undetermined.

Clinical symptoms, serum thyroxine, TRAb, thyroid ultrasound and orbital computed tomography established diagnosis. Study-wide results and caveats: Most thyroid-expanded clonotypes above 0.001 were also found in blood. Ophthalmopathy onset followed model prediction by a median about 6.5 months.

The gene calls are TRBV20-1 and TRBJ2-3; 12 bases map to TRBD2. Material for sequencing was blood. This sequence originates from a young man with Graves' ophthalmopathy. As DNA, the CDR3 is TGCAGTGCTAGAGGACTAGCGGGAGAAATAGATACGCAGTATTTT. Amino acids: CSARGLAGEIDTQYF.